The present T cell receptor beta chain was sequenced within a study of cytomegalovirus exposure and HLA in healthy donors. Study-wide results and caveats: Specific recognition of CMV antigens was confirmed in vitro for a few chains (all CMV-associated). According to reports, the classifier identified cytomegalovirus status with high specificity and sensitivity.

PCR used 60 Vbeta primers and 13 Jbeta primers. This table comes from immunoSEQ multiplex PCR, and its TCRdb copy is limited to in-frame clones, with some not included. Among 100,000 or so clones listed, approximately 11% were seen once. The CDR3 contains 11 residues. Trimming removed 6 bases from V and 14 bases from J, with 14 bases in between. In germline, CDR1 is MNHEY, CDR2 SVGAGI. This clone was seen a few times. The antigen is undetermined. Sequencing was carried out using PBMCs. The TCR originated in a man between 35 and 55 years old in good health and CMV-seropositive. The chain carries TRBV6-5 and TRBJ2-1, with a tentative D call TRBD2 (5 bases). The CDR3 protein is CASSLSGNEFF. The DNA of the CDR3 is TGTGCCAGCAGCCTCAGCGGCAACGAGTTCTTC.